This T cell receptor (beta chain) emerged from a study of T cells in Graves' hyperthyroidism and ophthalmopathy. Study-level points and caveats: The model anticipated ophthalmopathy a median about 7.1 months pre-onset.

Trimming took off 3 bases at V and 5 bases at J, with 8 bases between the two ends. Germline V gene sequence: CDR1 SGHTS, CDR2 YDEGEE. The CDR3 length is 12 residues. As for this clonotype: Antigen specificity is unknown.

No progression to ophthalmopathy during 18 months of follow-up defined stable disease. Hyperthyroidism was newly diagnosed in patients aged 18 to 65 (duration under 2 months). What was amplified from RNA transcripts were TCR beta CDR3 regions. The HTBI primer set drove a first-round RT-PCR of the TCR CDR3. MiXCR, run by TCRdb on the multiplex PCR reads, gives a single entry per CDR3 protein. Of around 200,000 distinct CDR3 sequences listed, approximately 17% were seen once; the top ten hold roughly 32%. The sample consisted of blood. The gene calls are TRBV5-8 and TRBJ1-1; no firm D call. The sequence came from a woman in her fifties or sixties with Graves' hyperthyroidism. The CDR3 DNA follows: TGTGCCAGCAGCTCCCTGGGGACTGAAGCTTTCTTT. Protein product: CASSSLGTEAFF.